What follows are 18 T cell receptor beta chains derived from one specimen sequenced in a study of technical replicates of blood from a handful of donors. Here immunoSEQ multiplex PCR was the method, and the copy in TCRdb shows in-frame clones only, minus some. In the table there are about 71,000 clones, roughly 92% of which are singletons. The sequenced material came from T cells isolated from PBMCs. All receptors derive from a human donor in good health.

V is TRBV7-9 and J is TRBJ1-1, with a possible D match to TRBD1 (6 bases). V was clipped by 7 bases and J by 1 base, with 16 bases between them. CDR1 and CDR2 from the germline V gene are SEHNR and FQNEAQ (reference sequence). The CDR3 sequence is 15 residues long. Here the CDR3 DNA reads TGTGCCAGCAACCCGTGGGGGGGGCCGAACACTGAAGCTTTCTTT. As protein: CASNPWGGPNTEAFF.

The rearrangement joins TRBV9 to TRBJ2-7; D might be TRBD2 (5 bases). V was clipped by 3 bases and J by 1 base, with 14 bases between them. CDR3 length equals 15 residues. CDR1 is SGDLS, CDR2 YYNGEE, per germline. This CDR3 is CASSARTGPSYEQYF. DNA for the CDR3: TGTGCCAGCAGCGCCCGGACTGGCCCTTCCTACGAGCAGTACTTC.

The chain combines TRBV9 with TRBJ2-2; 10 bases align to TRBD2. CDR1 SGDLS and CDR2 YYNGEE come from the germline V gene. J was trimmed by 4 bases and V by 3 bases; bases with no gene match: 0. The CDR3 covers 14 residues. CDR3: CASSGLAGTGELFF. The CDR3 nucleotides read TGTGCCAGCAGCGGACTAGCGGGCACCGGGGAGCTGTTTTTT.

V is TRBV28 and J is TRBJ2-7; D is unresolved. The CDR3 totals 13 residues. V dropped 5 bases and J dropped 3 bases, with 11 bases sitting between them. Germline V gene lookup returns CDR1 MDHEN and CDR2 SYDVKM. The CDR3 nucleotides are TGTGCCAGCAGTCTGACGGGTTACTACGAGCAGTACTTC. It encodes CASSLTGYYEQYF.

V usage is TRBV10-3 and J usage is TRBJ2-7; 14 bases agree with TRBD2. Germline assignment: CDR1 ENHRY and CDR2 SYGVKD. The CDR3 sequence is 14 residues long. With V trimmed by 8 bases and J by 3 bases, 3 bases remained unmatched. CDR3 loop: CAIGTSGRSYEQYF. The CDR3, as DNA: TGTGCCATCGGGACTAGCGGGAGAAGCTACGAGCAGTACTTC.

The V call is TRBV10-3, the J call TRBJ2-7; 7 bases agree with TRBD1. The trim removed 10 bases at V and 6 bases at J, leaving 15 bases unmatched. The CDR3 covers 14 residues. Germline V gene sequence: CDR1 ENHRY, CDR2 SYGVKD. The CDR3 sequence: CATGERQGRPEQYF. In DNA form, the CDR3 reads TGTGCCACCGGGGAAAGACAGGGCAGACCCGAGCAGTACTTC.

The chain couples TRBV5-4 to TRBJ2-2; 11 nucleotides agree with TRBD2. This CDR3 is built from 14 residues. Trimming took 4 bases from V and 4 from J; bases not matched to a gene: 0. The germline V gene encodes CDR1 SGHNT and CDR2 YYREEE (reference sequence). In nucleotides, the CDR3 is TGTGCCAGCAGCACTAGCGGGAGCACCGGGGAGCTGTTTTTT. Residues: CASSTSGSTGELFF.

The V call is TRBV6-1, the J call TRBJ1-5; D perhaps matches TRBD1 (6 bases). This CDR3 is 13 amino acids long. The germline CDR1 and CDR2 sequences are MNHNS and SASEGT. V shed 10 bases and J shed 0 bases, with 10 bases lying between them. CDR3 region: CATQGLSNQPQHF. DNA for the CDR3: TGTGCCACACAGGGTCTTAGCAATCAGCCCCAGCATTTT.

The chain recombines TRBV7-2 with TRBJ1-4; D is possibly TRBD1 (5 bases). Looked up from germline, CDR1 is SGHTA and CDR2 is FQGNSA. Trimming left V 2 bases short and J 1 base short, with 5 bases between. CDR3 length: 14 amino acids. CDR3 nucleotide sequence: TGTGCCAGCAGCTTACAGGGAACTAATGAAAAACTGTTTTTT. The encoded protein is CASSLQGTNEKLFF.

V is TRBV5-1 and J is TRBJ2-3; D is unresolved. CDR3 length: 13 residues. The V gene's germline CDR1 is SGHRS and CDR2 YFSETQ. V dropped 10 bases and J dropped 6 bases, with 18 bases sitting between them. This chain's CDR3 is CACMTPGSDTQYF. CDR3 DNA: TGCGCCTGTATGACACCTGGATCGGATACGCAGTATTTT.

This clone was seen a single time. The V and J genes are TRBV7-9 and TRBJ1-1; unclear D gene. Germline-derived CDR1 and CDR2 are SEHNR and FQNEAQ (reference sequence). This CDR3 has 12 amino acids. V lost 6 bases, J lost 5 bases, and 10 bases lay in between. CDR3 amino acids: CASRPTGTEAFF. In DNA form, the CDR3 reads TGTGCCAGCAGACCTACGGGAACTGAAGCTTTCTTT. The full variable domain, completed using reference TRBV7-9 and TRBJ1-1, is DTGVSQNPRHKITKRGQNVTFRCDPISEHNRLYWYRQTLGQGPEFLTYFQNEAQLEKSRLLSDRFSAERPKGSFSTLEIQRTEQGDSAMYLCASRPTGTEAFFGQGTRLTVV.

The chain joins TRBV5-8 to TRBJ2-7; maybe TRBD2 (6 bases). This CDR3 is 11 amino acids long. Germline V CDR1 and CDR2: SGHTS, YDEGEE. The CDR3 DNA reads TGTGTCCCGGGACTCTCCTACGAGCAGTACTTC. Amino acids: CVPGLSYEQYF.

The V gene is TRBV27, the J gene TRBJ1-4; the D gene is possibly TRBD1 (6 bases). Germline-derived CDR1 and CDR2 are MNHEY and SMNVEV (reference sequence). Trimming left V 2 bases short and J 7 bases short, with 11 bases between. The CDR3 length is 14 residues. The CDR3 bases are TGTGCCAGCAGTTTACTACAGGGCGGTGAAAAACTGTTTTTT. Translated: CASSLLQGGEKLFF.

The rearrangement links TRBV4-1 to TRBJ1-5; the D gene is possibly TRBD1 (5 bases). Germline V CDR1 and CDR2: MGHRA, YSYEKL. Trimming took off 4 bases at V and 6 bases at J, with 10 bases between the two ends. The CDR3 has 13 residues. The CDR3 reads CASSPFGAQPQHF. CDR3 in DNA: TGCGCCAGCAGCCCCTTTGGGGCTCAGCCCCAGCATTTT.

The chain combines TRBV5-6 with TRBJ2-5, with 7 bases that match TRBD2. The trim removed 4 bases at V and 3 bases at J, leaving 12 bases unmatched. Germline V gene data show CDR1 as SGHDT and CDR2 as YYEEEE. The CDR3 extends over 16 amino acids. The CDR3 sequence is CASSLLGGGKEETQYF. CDR3 bases: TGTGCCAGCAGCCTTCTTGGGGGAGGGAAGGAAGAGACCCAGTACTTC.

This chain uses TRBV19 with TRBJ2-4; TRBD1 matches at 11 bases. From germline, CDR1 is LNHDA and CDR2 SQIVND (reference sequence). V trimming: 7 bases; J trimming: 1 base; junction bases outside the gene matches: 9. The CDR3 is 17 amino acids. CDR3 DNA: TGTGCCAGTACCGGGTCCCGGGACAGGGGGGCCAAAAACATTCAGTACTTC. Translating it yields CASTGSRDRGAKNIQYF. Combining the CDR3 with reference TRBV19 and TRBJ2-4 gives the whole variable domain DGGITQSPKYLFRKEGQNVTLSCEQNLNHDAMYWYRQDPGQGLRLIYYSQIVNDFQKGDIAEGYSVSREKKESFPLTVTSAQKNPTAFYLCASTGSRDRGAKNIQYFGAGTRLSVL.

The V and J genes are TRBV7-9 and TRBJ2-7, with 9 bases lining up with TRBD1. CDR3 length: 14 residues. Germline V gene lookup returns CDR1 SEHNR and CDR2 FQNEAQ (reference sequence). J gave up 11 bases and V 6 bases, and 14 bases lay outside the gene matches. In DNA form, the CDR3 reads TGTGCCAGCAGTCCCGGGACAGGGCCTGTGTGGAAGTACTTC. It specifies CASSPGTGPVWKYF. Full variable domain (rest looked up from reference TRBV7-9 and TRBJ2-7): DTGVSQNPRHKITKRGQNVTFRCDPISEHNRLYWYRQTLGQGPEFLTYFQNEAQLEKSRLLSDRFSAERPKGSFSTLEIQRTEQGDSAMYLCASSPGTGPVWKYFGPGTRLTVT.

The chain has TRBV5-1 and TRBJ2-5; 10 nucleotides line up with TRBD2. This CDR3 has 15 amino acids. Germline CDR1 reads SGHRS; CDR2 reads YFSETQ. The V segment lost 4 bases and the J segment 4 bases; nucleotides outside the gene matches: 7. CDR3 region: CASSTLAGVGETQYF. The CDR3, as DNA: TGCGCCAGCAGCACCCTAGCGGGAGTAGGAGAGACCCAGTACTTC.